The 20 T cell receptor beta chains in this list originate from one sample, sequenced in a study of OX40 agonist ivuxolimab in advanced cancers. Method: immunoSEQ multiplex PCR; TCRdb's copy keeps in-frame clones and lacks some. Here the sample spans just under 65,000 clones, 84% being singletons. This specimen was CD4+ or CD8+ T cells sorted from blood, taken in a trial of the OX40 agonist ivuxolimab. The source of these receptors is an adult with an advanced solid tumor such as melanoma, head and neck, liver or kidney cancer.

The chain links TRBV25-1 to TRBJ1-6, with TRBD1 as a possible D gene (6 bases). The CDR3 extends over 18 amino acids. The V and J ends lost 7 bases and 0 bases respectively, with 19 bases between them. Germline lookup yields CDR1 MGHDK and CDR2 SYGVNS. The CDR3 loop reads CASTHPRDTSSYNSPLHF. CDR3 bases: TGTGCCAGCACCCACCCCCGGGACACGAGCTCCTATAATTCACCCCTCCACTTT.

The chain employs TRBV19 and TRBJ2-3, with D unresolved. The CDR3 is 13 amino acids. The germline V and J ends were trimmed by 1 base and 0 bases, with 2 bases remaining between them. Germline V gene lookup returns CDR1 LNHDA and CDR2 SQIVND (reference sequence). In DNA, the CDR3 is TGTGCCAGTAGTATAGGTAGCACAGATACGCAGTATTTT. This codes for CASSIGSTDTQYF.

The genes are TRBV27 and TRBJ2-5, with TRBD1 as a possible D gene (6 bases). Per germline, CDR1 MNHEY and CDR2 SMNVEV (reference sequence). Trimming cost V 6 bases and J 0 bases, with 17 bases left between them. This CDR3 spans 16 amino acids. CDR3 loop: CASSRRQASYQETQYF. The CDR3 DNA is TGTGCCAGCAGCCGCAGACAGGCCTCGTACCAAGAGACCCAGTACTTC.

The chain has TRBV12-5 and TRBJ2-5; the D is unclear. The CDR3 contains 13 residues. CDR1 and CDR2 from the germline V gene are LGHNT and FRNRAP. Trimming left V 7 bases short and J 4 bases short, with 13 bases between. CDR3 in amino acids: CASALTGSETQYF. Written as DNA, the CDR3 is TGTGCTAGTGCCCTGACTGGATCAGAGACCCAGTACTTC.

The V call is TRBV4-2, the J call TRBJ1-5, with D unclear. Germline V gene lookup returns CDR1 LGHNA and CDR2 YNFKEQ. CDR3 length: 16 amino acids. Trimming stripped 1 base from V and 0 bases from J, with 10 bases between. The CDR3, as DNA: TGTGCCAGCAGCCAAGGCCGATCGTATAGCAATCAGCCCCAGCATTTT. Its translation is CASSQGRSYSNQPQHF.

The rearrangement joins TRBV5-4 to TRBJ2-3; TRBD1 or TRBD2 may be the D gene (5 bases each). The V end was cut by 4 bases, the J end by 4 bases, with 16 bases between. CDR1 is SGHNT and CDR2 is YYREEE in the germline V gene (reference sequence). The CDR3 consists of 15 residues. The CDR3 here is CASSPPGRMSDTQYF. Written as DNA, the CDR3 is TGTGCCAGCAGCCCCCCGGGACGCATGTCAGATACGCAGTATTTT. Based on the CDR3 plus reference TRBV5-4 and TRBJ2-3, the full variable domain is ETGVTQSPTHLIKTRGQQVTLRCSSQSGHNTVSWYQQALGQGPQFIFQYYREEENGRGNFPPRFSGLQFPNYSSELNVNALELDDSALYLCASSPPGRMSDTQYFGPGTRLTVL.

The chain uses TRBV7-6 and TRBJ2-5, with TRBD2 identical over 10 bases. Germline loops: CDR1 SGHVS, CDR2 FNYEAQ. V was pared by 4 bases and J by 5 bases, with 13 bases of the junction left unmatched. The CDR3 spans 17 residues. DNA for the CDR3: TGTGCCAGCAGCTGGGGAGTCCTAGCGGGAGTTTCGGAGACCCAGTACTTC. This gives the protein CASSWGVLAGVSETQYF.

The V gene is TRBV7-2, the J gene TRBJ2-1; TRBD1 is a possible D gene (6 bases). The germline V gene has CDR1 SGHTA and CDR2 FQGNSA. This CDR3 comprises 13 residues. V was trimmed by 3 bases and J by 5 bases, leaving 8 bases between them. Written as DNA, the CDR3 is TGTGCCAGCAGCTTTAACAGGGACAATGAGCAGTTCTTC. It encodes CASSFNRDNEQFF.

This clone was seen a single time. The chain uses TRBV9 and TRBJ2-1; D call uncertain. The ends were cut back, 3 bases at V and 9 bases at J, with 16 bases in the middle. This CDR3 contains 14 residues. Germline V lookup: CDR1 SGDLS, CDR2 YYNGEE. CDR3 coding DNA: TGTGCCAGCAGCGGGAGATCGTTGGTTCCTGAGCAGTTCTTC. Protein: CASSGRSLVPEQFF.

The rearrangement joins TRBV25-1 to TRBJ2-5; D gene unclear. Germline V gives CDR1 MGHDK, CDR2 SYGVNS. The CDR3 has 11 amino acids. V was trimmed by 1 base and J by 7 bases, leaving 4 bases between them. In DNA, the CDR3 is TGTGCCAGCAGTGAATTTAGGACCCAGTACTTC. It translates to CASSEFRTQYF.

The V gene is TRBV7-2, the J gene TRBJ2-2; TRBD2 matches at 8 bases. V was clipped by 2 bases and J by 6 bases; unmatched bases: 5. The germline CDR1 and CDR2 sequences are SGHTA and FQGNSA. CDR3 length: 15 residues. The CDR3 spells CASSLSSGGAGELFF. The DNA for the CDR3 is TGTGCCAGCAGCTTAAGTTCCGGGGGGGCCGGGGAGCTGTTTTTT.

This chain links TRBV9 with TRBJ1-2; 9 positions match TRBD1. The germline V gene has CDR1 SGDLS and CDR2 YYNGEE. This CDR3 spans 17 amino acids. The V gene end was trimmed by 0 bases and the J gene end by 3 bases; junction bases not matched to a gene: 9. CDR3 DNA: TGTGCCAGCAGCGTAGGTACAGGGGGCCGGGGGGACTATGGCTACACCTTC. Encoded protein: CASSVGTGGRGDYGYTF. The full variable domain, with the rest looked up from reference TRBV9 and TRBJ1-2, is DSGVTQTPKHLITATGQRVTLRCSPRSGDLSVYWYQQSLDQGLQFLIQYYNGEERAKGNILERFSAQQFPDLHSELNLSSLELGDSALYFCASSVGTGGRGDYGYTFGSGTRLTVV.

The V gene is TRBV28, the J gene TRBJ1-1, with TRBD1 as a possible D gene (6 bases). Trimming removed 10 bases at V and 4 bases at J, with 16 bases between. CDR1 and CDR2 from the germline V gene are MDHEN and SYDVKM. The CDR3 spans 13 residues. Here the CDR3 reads CAIQQGGSTEAFF. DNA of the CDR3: TGTGCCATTCAACAGGGCGGGAGCACTGAAGCTTTCTTT.

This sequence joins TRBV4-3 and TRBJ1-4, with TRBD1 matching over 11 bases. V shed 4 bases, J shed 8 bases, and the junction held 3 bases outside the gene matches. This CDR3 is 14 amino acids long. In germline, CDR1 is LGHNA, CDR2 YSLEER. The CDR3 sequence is CASSRDRGLEKLFF. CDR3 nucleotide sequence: TGCGCCAGCAGCCGGGACAGGGGGTTGGAAAAACTGTTTTTT.

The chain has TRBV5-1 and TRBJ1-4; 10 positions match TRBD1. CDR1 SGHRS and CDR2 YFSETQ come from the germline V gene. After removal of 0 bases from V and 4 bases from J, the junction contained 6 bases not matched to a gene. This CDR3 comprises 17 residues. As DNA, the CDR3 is TGCGCCAGCAGCTTGGGCCCGGGACAGGGGTATAATGAAAAACTGTTTTTT. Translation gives CASSLGPGQGYNEKLFF.

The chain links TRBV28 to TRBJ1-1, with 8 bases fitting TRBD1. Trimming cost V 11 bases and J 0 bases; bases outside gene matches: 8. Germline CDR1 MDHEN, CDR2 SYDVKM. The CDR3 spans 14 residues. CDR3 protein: CASTWTGLNTEAFF. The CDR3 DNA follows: TGTGCCTCAACCTGGACAGGGTTGAACACTGAAGCTTTCTTT.

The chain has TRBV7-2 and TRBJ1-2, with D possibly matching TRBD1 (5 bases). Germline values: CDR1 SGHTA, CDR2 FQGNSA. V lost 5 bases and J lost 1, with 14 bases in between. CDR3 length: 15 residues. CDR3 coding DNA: TGTGCCAGCAGCCGATCCGGGACGGATAACTATGGCTACACCTTC. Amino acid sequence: CASSRSGTDNYGYTF.

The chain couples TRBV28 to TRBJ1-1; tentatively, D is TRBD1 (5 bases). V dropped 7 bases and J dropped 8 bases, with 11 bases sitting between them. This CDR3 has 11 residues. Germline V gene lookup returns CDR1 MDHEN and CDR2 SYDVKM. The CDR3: CASIAGTEAFF. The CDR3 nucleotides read TGTGCCAGCATTGCCGGGACCGAAGCTTTCTTT.

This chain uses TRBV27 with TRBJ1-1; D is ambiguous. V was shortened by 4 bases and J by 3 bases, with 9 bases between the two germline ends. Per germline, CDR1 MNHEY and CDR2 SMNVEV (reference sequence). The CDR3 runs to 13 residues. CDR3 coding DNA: TGTGCCAGCAGTTGGAAGGTACACACTGAAGCTTTCTTT. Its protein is CASSWKVHTEAFF.

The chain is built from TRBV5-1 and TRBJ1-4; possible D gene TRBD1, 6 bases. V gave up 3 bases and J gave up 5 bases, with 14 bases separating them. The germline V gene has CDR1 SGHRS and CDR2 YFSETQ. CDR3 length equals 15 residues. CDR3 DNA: TGCGCCAGCAGCTCTACAGGGACCTGGAATGAAAAACTGTTTTTT. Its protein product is CASSSTGTWNEKLFF.